This is a list of T cell receptor beta chains from one sample in a study of neurological immune-mediated disorders. One entry per CDR3 protein results from TCRdb running MiXCR on the 5' RACE reads. The sample has over 50,000 distinct CDR3 sequences; about 3.7% are singletons. Material: PBMCs. These receptors all come from a middle-aged man with multiple sclerosis. Each CDR3 is given with its conserved first and last residue. D genes are given only for firm matches. Only part of the rows carry a size: once, few, many, or a class if the clone is expanded.

clone_size j_call v_call d_call cdr3_nt cdr3_aa
many TRBJ1-2 TRBV28 - TGTGCCAGCAGTAGCGGGACAACCGATGGCTACACCTTC CASSSGTTDGYTF
many TRBJ1-1 TRBV5-1 TRBD1 TGCGCCAGCAGCCAACCGGACAGGGGCCCTTCCCGAGCTTTCTTT CASSQPDRGPSRAFF
many TRBJ2-7 TRBV20-1 - TGCAGTGCTAGAGATGAGGACAAACCACCGCCAGACTCCTACGAGCAGTACTTC CSARDEDKPPPDSYEQYF
many TRBJ2-2 TRBV5-1 - TGCGCCAGCAGCTGGGACGTTGGGGTTGGCGGGGAGCTGTTTTTT CASSWDVGVGGELFF
many TRBJ2-7 TRBV20-1 - TGCAGTGCTAGAGAGAGTTTTCGGGAGCAGTACTTC CSARESFREQYF
many TRBJ2-1 TRBV5-6 - TGTGCCAGCAGCTTGGGTCGGGGGGCGCAGGGTGAGCAGTTCTTC CASSLGRGAQGEQFF
few TRBJ1-4 TRBV6-6 TRBD1 TGTGCCAGCAGCTACTGGGACAGGGGGACAGAAAAACTGTTTTTT CASSYWDRGTEKLFF
many TRBJ1-4 TRBV7-9 - TGTGCCAGCAGCTTATCTTCCCGGGGTATTAATGAAAAACTGTTTTTT CASSLSSRGINEKLFF
many TRBJ2-7 TRBV12-3/TRBV12-4 - TGTGCCAGCAGCAGTGGGGGCCCGACCTACGAGCAGTACTTC CASSSGGPTYEQYF
many TRBJ1-4 TRBV12-3/TRBV12-4 - TGTGCCAGCAGGGAGGGTGCAACTAATGAAAAACTGTTTTTT CASREGATNEKLFF
many TRBJ2-2 TRBV7-2 TRBD1 TGTGCCAGCAGCCGGGACAGGGGCACCGGGGAGCTGTTTTTT CASSRDRGTGELFF
many TRBJ2-5 TRBV12-3/TRBV12-4 - TGTGCCAGCAGTCCCGGGGGTTCAGGGACCCAGTACTTC CASSPGGSGTQYF
many TRBJ2-4 TRBV24-1 - TGTGCCACCAGTGATCCCCCGGATGGGCAGGGAAGAATAGACATTCAGTACTTC CATSDPPDGQGRIDIQYF
few TRBJ1-4 TRBV5-5 TRBD1 TGTGCCAGCAGCTTGATCCCAGGGGGAGAAAAACTGTTTTTT CASSLIPGGEKLFF
many TRBJ2-7 TRBV5-1 - TGCGCCAGCAGCTCGGACGGAACGTACGAGCAGTACTTC CASSSDGTYEQYF
- TRBJ2-7 TRBV30 - TGTGCCTGGAGTGGGGGCAGGGAGGCCTCCTACGAGCAGTACTTC CAWSGGREASYEQYF